This T cell receptor (beta chain) is from a study of identical twins. This clonotype occurred many times. Its target is not known. Points from the study as a whole: While abundant cord blood beta clonotypes carried fewer insertions, memory repertoires showed no such pattern. Beta out-of-frame sequences showed weaker excess sharing between twins. Invariant MAIT and iNKT cells are populations that could partly confound zero-insertion analyses.

Germline V gene sequence: CDR1 SGHDT, CDR2 YYEEEE. V lost 1 base, J lost 6 bases, and 11 bases lay in between. This CDR3 comprises 14 residues. Carrying unique molecular identifiers, the cDNA also gained a universal primer site through template switching. TCRdb re-called the 5' RACE reads with MiXCR, one entry per CDR3 protein. Of more than 650,000 distinct CDR3 sequences in the sample, 5.5% to 6.5% were seen once. This TCR was recovered from a man aged 18 to 30 in good health. The V gene is TRBV5-6, the J gene TRBJ2-1, with a possible D match to TRBD2 (6 bases). Sample: naive T cells sorted from blood. CDR3 amino acids: CASSLTSRVNEQFF. The CDR3, as DNA: TGTGCCAGCAGCTTGACTAGCAGAGTCAATGAGCAGTTCTTC.